This TCR beta chain was recovered during a study of control samples from healthy donors and cancer patients. Method: immunoSEQ multiplex PCR; TCRdb's copy keeps in-frame clones and lacks some. The data show some 150,000 clones, roughly 94% seen once. The germline V gene has CDR1 MNHEY and CDR2 SVGAGI. This CDR3 comprises 16 residues. The V gene lost 4 bases and the J gene lost 3 bases, with 13 bases spanning the gap. The rearrangement uses TRBV6-5 and TRBJ1-6, with D possibly matching TRBD1 (5 bases). The sample consisted of PBMCs. The sequence derives from a man between 60 and 75 years old with colorectal cancer. CDR3 amino acids: CASSLGPDSYNSPLHF. Written as DNA, the CDR3 is TGTGCCAGCAGTTTAGGCCCTGACAGCTATAATTCACCCCTCCACTTT.